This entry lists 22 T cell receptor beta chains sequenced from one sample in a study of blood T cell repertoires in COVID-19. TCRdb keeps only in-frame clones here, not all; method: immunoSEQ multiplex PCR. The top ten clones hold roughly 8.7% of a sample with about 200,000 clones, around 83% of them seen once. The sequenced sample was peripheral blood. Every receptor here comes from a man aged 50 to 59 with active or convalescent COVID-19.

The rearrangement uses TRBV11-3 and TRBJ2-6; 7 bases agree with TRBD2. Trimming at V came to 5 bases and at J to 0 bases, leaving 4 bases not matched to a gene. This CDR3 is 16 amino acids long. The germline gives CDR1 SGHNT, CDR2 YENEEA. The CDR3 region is CASSLGGSSGANVLTF. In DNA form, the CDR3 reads TGTGCCAGCAGCCTCGGGGGGAGCTCTGGGGCCAACGTCCTGACTTTC.

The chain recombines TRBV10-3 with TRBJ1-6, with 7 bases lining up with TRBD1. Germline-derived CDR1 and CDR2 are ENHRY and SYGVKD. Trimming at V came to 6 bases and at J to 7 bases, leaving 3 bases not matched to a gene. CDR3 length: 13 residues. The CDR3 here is CAIRQGENSPLHF. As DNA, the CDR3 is TGTGCCATCAGGCAGGGGGAGAATTCACCCCTCCACTTT.

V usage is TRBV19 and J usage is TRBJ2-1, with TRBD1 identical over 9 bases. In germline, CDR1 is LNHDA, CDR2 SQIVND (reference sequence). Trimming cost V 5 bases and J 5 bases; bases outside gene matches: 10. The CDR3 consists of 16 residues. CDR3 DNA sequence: TGTGCCAGTAGTGCTCTCCGGGACAGGGTTGACAATGAGCAGTTCTTC. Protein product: CASSALRDRVDNEQFF.

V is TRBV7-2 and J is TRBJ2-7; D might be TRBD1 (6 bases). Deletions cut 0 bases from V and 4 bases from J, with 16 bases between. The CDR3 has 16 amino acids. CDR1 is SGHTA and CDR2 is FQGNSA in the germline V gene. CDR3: CASSLAGTGGQYEQYF. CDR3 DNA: TGTGCCAGCAGCTTAGCGGGGACGGGCGGACAGTACGAGCAGTACTTC. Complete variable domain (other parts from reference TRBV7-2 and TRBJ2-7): GAGVSQSPSNKVTEKGKDVELRCDPISGHTALYWYRQSLGQGLEFLIYFQGNSAPDKSGLPSDRFSAERTGGSVSTLTIQRTQQEDSAVYLCASSLAGTGGQYEQYFGPGTRLTVT.

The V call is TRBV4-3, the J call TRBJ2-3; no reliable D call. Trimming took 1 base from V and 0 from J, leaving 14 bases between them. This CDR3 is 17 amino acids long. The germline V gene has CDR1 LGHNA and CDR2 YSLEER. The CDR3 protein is CASSQGATFYSTDTQYF. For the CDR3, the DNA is TGCGCCAGCAGCCAAGGGGCCACATTCTACAGCACAGATACGCAGTATTTT.

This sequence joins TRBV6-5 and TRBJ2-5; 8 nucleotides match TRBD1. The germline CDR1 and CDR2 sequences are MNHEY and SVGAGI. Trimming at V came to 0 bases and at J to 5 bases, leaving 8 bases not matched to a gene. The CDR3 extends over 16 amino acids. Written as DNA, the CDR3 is TGTGCCAGCAGTTACTCGTGGACAGGGTCAGAGGAGACCCAGTACTTC. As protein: CASSYSWTGSEETQYF.

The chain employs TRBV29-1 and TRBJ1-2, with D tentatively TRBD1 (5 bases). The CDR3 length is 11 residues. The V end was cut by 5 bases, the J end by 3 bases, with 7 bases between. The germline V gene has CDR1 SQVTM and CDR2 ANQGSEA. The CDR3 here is CSVTRDYGYTF. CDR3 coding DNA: TGCAGCGTTACCAGGGACTATGGCTACACCTTC.

The CDR3 DNA reads as TGCGCCAGCAGCCAAGATTCTTTCTATAATTCACCCCTCCACTTT. This gives the protein CASSQDSFYNSPLHF. The chain recombines TRBV4-3 with TRBJ1-6, with D unclear. Trimming shortened V by 0 bases and J by 3 bases, and 6 bases separated the two germline ends. From germline, CDR1 is LGHNA and CDR2 YSLEER. The CDR3 length is 15 residues.

CDR3 in DNA: TGTGCCAGCAGTTGGACCGGGACTCCCAATCAGCCCCAGCATTTT. It translates to CASSWTGTPNQPQHF. The chain carries TRBV4-2 and TRBJ1-5, with D possibly matching TRBD1 (5 bases). This CDR3 has 15 residues. V was pared by 6 bases and J by 3 bases, with 15 bases between. Germline CDR1 is LGHNA and CDR2 is YNFKEQ.

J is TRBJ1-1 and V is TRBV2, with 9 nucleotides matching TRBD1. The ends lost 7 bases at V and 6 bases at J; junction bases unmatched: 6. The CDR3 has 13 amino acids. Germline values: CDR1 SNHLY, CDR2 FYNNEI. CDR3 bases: TGTGCCAGCAATGGACAGGGGAGGTCTGAAGCTTTCTTT. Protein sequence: CASNGQGRSEAFF.

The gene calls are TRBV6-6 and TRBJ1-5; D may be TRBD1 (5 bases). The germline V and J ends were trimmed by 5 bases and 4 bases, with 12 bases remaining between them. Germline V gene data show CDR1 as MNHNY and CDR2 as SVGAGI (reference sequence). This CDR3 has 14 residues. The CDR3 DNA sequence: TGTGCCAGCAGTCCCTCCCCAGGGAATCAGCCCCAGCATTTT. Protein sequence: CASSPSPGNQPQHF.

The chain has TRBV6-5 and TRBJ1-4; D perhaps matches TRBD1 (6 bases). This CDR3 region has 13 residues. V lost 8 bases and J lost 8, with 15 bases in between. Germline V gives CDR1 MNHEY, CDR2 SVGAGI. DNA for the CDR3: TGTGCCAGCGGAACAGGGAATTACGAAAAACTGTTTTTT. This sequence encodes CASGTGNYEKLFF.

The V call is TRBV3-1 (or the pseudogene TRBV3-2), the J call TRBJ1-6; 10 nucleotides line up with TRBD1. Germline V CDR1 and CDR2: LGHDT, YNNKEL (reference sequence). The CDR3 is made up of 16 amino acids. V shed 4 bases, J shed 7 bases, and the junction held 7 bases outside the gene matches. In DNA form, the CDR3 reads TGTGCCAGCAGCCCTCCGGGACAGGGGAAGAATTCACCCCTCCACTTT. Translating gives CASSPPGQGKNSPLHF.

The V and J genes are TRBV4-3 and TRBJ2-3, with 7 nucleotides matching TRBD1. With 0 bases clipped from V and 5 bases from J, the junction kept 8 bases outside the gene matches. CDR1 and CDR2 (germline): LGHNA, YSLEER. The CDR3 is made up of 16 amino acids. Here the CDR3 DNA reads TGCGCCAGCAGCCAAGATCCGAGACAGGGCAGAGATACGCAGTATTTT. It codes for CASSQDPRQGRDTQYF.

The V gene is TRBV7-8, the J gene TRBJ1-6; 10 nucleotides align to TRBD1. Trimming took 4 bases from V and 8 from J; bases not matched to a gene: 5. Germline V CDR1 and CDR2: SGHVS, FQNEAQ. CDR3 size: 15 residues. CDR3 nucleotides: TGTGCCAGCAGCTCGGACAGGGGGATGTATTCACCCCTCCACTTT. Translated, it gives CASSSDRGMYSPLHF.

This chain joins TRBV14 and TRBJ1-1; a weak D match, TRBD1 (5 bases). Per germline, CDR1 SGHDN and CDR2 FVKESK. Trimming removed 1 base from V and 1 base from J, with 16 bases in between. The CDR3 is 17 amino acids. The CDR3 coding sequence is TGTGCCAGCAGCCAAGCTCAAGGACGGGGGACGAACACTGAAGCTTTCTTT. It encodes CASSQAQGRGTNTEAFF.

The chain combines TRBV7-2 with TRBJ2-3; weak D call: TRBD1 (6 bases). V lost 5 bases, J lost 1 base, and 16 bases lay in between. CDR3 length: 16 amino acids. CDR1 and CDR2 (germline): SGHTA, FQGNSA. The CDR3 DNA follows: TGTGCCAGCAGCCCTAGACCGGGACAACGCACAGATACGCAGTATTTT. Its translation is CASSPRPGQRTDTQYF. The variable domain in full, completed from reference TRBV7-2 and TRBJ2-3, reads GAGVSQSPSNKVTEKGKDVELRCDPISGHTALYWYRQSLGQGLEFLIYFQGNSAPDKSGLPSDRFSAERTGGSVSTLTIQRTQQEDSAVYLCASSPRPGQRTDTQYFGPGTRLTVL.

The CDR3 loop reads CASSDFRGRQPQHF. For the CDR3, the DNA is TGTGCCAGCAGTGATTTCAGGGGGCGGCAGCCCCAGCATTTT. This chain connects TRBV6-2 or TRBV6-3 to TRBJ1-5; 8 bases are shared with TRBD1. The CDR3 is 14 amino acids. CDR1 MNHEY and CDR2 SVGEGT come from the germline V gene. Losses at the gene ends were 5 bases for V and 7 bases for J; bases not matched to a gene: 7.

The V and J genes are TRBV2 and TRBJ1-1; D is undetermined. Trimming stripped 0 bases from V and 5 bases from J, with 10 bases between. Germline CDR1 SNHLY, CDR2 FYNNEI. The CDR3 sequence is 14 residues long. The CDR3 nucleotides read TGTGCCAGCAGTGAAGCCGCGGGCGGGACTGAAGCTTTCTTT. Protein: CASSEAAGGTEAFF.

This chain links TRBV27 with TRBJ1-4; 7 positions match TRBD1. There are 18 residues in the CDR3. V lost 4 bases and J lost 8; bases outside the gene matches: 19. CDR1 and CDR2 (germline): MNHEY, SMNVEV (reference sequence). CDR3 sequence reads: CASSSTGTFGGVYEKLFF. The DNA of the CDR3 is TGTGCCAGCAGTTCGACAGGGACATTCGGCGGGGTATACGAAAAACTGTTTTTT.

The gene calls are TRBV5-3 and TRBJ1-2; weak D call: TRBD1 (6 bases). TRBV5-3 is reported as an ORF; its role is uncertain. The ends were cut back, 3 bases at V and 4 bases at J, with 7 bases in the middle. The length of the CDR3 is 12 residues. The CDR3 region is CARSSDSYGYTF. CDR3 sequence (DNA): TGTGCCAGAAGCTCGGACAGCTATGGCTACACCTTC.

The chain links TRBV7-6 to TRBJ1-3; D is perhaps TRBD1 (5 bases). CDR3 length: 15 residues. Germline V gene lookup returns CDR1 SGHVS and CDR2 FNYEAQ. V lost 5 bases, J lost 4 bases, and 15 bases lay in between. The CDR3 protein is CASSRWGDEGNTIYF. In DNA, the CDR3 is TGTGCCAGCAGCAGGTGGGGCGACGAGGGAAACACCATATATTTT.